The clone carrying this TCR beta chain showed up just a few times. As yet, its antigen is unknown. The data were taken from a study of response to subunit inactivated influenza vaccine. Study-wide results and limits: Authors suggested few new T cells are recruited by each seasonal influenza vaccination.

V lost 4 bases and J 2 bases, leaving 12 bases between the germline ends. The CDR3 sequence is 15 residues long. CDR1 is KGHDR and CDR2 is SFDVKD in the germline V gene. TCRdb re-called the RT-PCR reads through MiXCR, storing one row per CDR3 protein. Seen here are around 580,000 distinct CDR3 sequences, roughly 10% observed once, and the top ten hold more than 8.5%. This sequence originates from a man aged 45-65 years who received an inactivated influenza vaccine. J is TRBJ2-3 and V is TRBV24-1, with a possible D match to TRBD1 (6 bases). The sample here was PBMCs from blood, taken on the day of vaccination. The CDR3 here is CATSEGRGFTDTQYF. Here the CDR3 DNA reads TGTGCCACCAGTGAGGGCAGGGGTTTCACAGATACGCAGTATTTT.